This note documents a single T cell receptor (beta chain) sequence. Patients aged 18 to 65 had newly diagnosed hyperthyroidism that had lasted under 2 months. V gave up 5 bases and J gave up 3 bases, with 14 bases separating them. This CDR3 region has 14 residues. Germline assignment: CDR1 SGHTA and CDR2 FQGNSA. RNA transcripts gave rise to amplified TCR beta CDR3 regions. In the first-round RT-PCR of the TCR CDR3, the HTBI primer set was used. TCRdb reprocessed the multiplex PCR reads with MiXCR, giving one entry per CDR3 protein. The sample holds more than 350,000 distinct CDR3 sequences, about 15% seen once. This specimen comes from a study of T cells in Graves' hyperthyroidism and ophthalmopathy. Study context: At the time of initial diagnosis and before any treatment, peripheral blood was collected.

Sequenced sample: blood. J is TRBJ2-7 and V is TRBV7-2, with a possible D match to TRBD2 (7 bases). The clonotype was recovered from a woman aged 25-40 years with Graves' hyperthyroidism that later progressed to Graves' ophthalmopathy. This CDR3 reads CASSIGGPGYEQYF. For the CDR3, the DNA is TGTGCCAGCAGCATCGGGGGGCCCGGCTACGAGCAGTACTTC.